Listed here is a single T cell receptor (beta chain). The record originates from a study of OX40 agonist ivuxolimab in advanced cancers. This CDR3 has 15 amino acids. Deletions cut 3 bases from V and 0 bases from J, with 9 bases between. Germline V gene lookup returns CDR1 SGHAT and CDR2 FQNNGV. Some clones are missing from TCRdb's copy, which holds only in-frame ones; the method was immunoSEQ multiplex PCR. There are tens of thousands of clones in the sample; approximately 82% occur only once, and 30% to 35% lies in the top ten. This rearrangement joins TRBV11-2 to TRBJ2-1, with D hard to call. The starting material was CD4+ or CD8+ T cells sorted from blood, obtained in a trial of the OX40 agonist ivuxolimab. The receptor comes from an adult with an advanced solid tumor such as melanoma, head and neck, liver or kidney cancer. In DNA form, the CDR3 reads TGTGCCAGCAGCTTGGCATCCCTCTCCTACAATGAGCAGTTCTTC. Amino acid sequence: CASSLASLSYNEQFF.